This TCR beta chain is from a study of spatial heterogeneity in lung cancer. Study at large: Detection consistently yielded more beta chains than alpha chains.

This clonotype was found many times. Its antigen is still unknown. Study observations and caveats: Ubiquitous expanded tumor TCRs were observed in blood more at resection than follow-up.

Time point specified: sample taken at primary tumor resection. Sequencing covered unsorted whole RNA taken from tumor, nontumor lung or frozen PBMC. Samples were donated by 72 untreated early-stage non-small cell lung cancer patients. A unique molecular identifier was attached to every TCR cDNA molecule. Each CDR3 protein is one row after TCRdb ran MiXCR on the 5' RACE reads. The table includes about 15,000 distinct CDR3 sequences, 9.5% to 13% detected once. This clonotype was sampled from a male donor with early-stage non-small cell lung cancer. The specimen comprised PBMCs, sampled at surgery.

The CDR3 coding sequence is TGTGCCAGCAGCGTAGGCGTCAGGGGGTCAACTAATGAAAAACTGTTTTTT. This sequence encodes CASSVGVRGSTNEKLFF. The chain recombines TRBV9 with TRBJ1-4; 7 nucleotides align to TRBD1. The CDR3 consists of 17 residues. CDR1 is SGDLS and CDR2 is YYNGEE in the germline V gene. Losses at the gene ends were 0 bases for V and 0 bases for J; bases not matched to a gene: 5.